This TCR beta chain was sequenced in a study of T-cell memory formation after mild COVID-19. Study findings and constraints: Pre-infection memory harbored some responding clones, suggesting cross-reactive memory joined.

One entry per CDR3 protein results from TCRdb running MiXCR on the 5' RACE reads. The repertoire holds about 250,000 distinct CDR3 sequences, with about a sixth as singletons. This CDR3 is 13 amino acids long. CDR1 SGHAT and CDR2 FQNNGV come from the germline V gene. V was cut by 3 bases and J by 6 bases, with 12 bases left in between. To note about this clonotype: Its antigen is as yet unknown.

Specimen: PBMCs or a T cell subset sorted from them (not recorded which). The V call is TRBV11-2, the J call TRBJ2-7; D is possibly TRBD1 (6 bases). This clonotype was obtained from a man aged 18 to 30 who had mild COVID-19 (a few samples of this study predate the infection). Cell type and time point are not known. The CDR3: CASSFLTGIEQYF. The CDR3 coding sequence is TGTGCCAGCAGCTTCCTAACAGGGATCGAGCAGTACTTC. The variable domain in full, with the rest retrieved from reference TRBV11-2 and TRBJ2-7, is EAGVAQSPRYKIIEKRQSVAFWCNPISGHATLYWYQQILGQGPKLLIQFQNNGVVDDSQLPKDRFSAERLKGVDSTLKIQPAKLEDSAVYLCASSFLTGIEQYFGPGTRLTVT.